Following are 21 T cell receptor beta chains from one sample sequenced in a study of blood T cells in healthy people across ages. Sample-barcoded 5' priming and a J-beta primer mix drove a second PCR of about 7 to 12 cycles. A single record per CDR3 protein comes from TCRdb applying MiXCR to the 5' RACE reads. The table lists about 320,000 distinct CDR3 sequences, roughly 29% of them singletons, with around 29% in the top ten. The source material was blood. The receptors come from a woman in her seventies in good health.

The chain carries TRBV10-3 and TRBJ2-7, with D perhaps TRBD1 or TRBD2 (6 bases each). Germline assignment: CDR1 ENHRY and CDR2 SYGVKD. V lost 4 bases and J 6 bases, leaving 7 bases between the germline ends. The CDR3 covers 11 residues. The CDR3 loop reads CAISGGAEQYF. In DNA form, the CDR3 reads TGTGCCATCAGTGGGGGGGCCGAGCAGTACTTC.

The J gene is TRBJ2-5, the V gene TRBV6-6; D is unclear. The J call may be in error: the DNA end matches TRBJ2-1 better. The length of the CDR3 is 12 residues. Per germline, CDR1 MNHNY and CDR2 SVGAGI (reference sequence). The CDR3 bases are TGTGCCAGCAGCGCGACCTACAATGAGCAGTTCTTC. Translation: CASSATYNEQFF.

In its sample, this clonotype was seen many times. The V gene is TRBV6-5, the J gene TRBJ1-5, with D perhaps TRBD1 (5 bases). Trimming cost V 8 bases and J 6 bases, with 17 bases left between them. This CDR3 has 14 amino acids. Germline loops: CDR1 MNHEY, CDR2 SVGAGI. The CDR3: CASSKSGRGQPQHF. CDR3 DNA sequence: TGTGCCAGCTCCAAGTCGGGGCGCGGTCAGCCCCAGCATTTT.

This chain connects TRBV7-2 to TRBJ2-1; possibly TRBD2 for D (6 bases). Trimming cost V 3 bases and J 0 bases, with 15 bases left between them. Germline V gives CDR1 SGHTA, CDR2 FQGNSA. CDR3 length equals 17 residues. The CDR3 bases are TGTGCCAGCAGCTTGCGGTCCCGGGGGAGCTCCTACAATGAGCAGTTCTTC. It is translated as CASSLRSRGSSYNEQFF.

The rearrangement links TRBV28 to TRBJ2-5; TRBD1 is a possible D gene (6 bases). The DNA end favors TRBJ2-1, so the J call may be wrong. The CDR3 totals 15 residues. Germline assignment: CDR1 MDHEN and CDR2 SYDVKM. In DNA, the CDR3 is TGTGCCAGCAGTTTAAGACAGGATACCTACAATGAGCAGTTCTTC. This translates into CASSLRQDTYNEQFF.

V usage is TRBV2 and J usage is TRBJ2-5; no definite D call. Trimming removed 4 bases at V and 2 bases at J, with 11 bases between. The CDR3 is made up of 14 amino acids. Germline V gene lookup returns CDR1 SNHLY and CDR2 FYNNEI. CDR3 residues: CASSVGRRQETQYF. For the CDR3, the DNA is TGTGCCAGCAGTGTGGGTAGAAGGCAAGAGACCCAGTACTTC.

This clonotype was counted a few times. The chain combines TRBV12-3 or TRBV12-4 with TRBJ2-7; possible D gene TRBD2, 7 bases. The CDR3 length is 13 residues. Trimming took 9 bases from V and 7 from J, leaving 19 bases between them. CDR3 sequence reads: CASQRGLQGEQYF. The DNA for the CDR3 is TGTGCCAGTCAGCGGGGCCTTCAGGGGGAGCAGTACTTC.

This clonotype was seen at least ten times. This sequence joins TRBV7-9 and TRBJ2-1; TRBD2 matches at 10 bases. The germline V gene encodes CDR1 SEHNR and CDR2 FQNEAQ (reference sequence). This CDR3 contains 15 residues. The trim removed 5 bases at V and 7 bases at J, leaving 8 bases unmatched. CDR3 bases: TGTGCCAGCAGCCTCCTAGCGGGAGTACGGAATGAGCAGTTCTTC. Residues: CASSLLAGVRNEQFF.

This clonotype was seen only a few times. The gene calls are TRBV27 and TRBJ2-7; 9 bases align to TRBD1. V lost 7 bases to trimming and J lost 5 bases; unmatched junction nucleotides: 9. Germline loops: CDR1 MNHEY, CDR2 SMNVEV (reference sequence). The CDR3 totals 14 residues. The CDR3 sequence: CASKYSGTGNEQYF. Written as DNA, the CDR3 is TGTGCCAGCAAATACTCCGGGACAGGGAACGAGCAGTACTTC.

This clonotype was detected a few times. This CDR3 reads CASSPGQGAYTGELFF. The CDR3 DNA reads as TGTGCCAGCAGCCCGGGACAGGGGGCCTACACCGGGGAGCTGTTTTTT. The V call is TRBV13, the J call TRBJ2-2, with 12 bases matching TRBD1. Per the germline V gene, CDR1 is PRHDT and CDR2 is FYEKMQ (reference sequence). This CDR3 comprises 16 residues. The V and J ends lost 5 bases and 3 bases, in that order; junction bases with no gene match: 4.

V and J are TRBV20-1 and TRBJ2-4, with D maybe TRBD1 (5 bases). Germline CDR1 is DFQATT and CDR2 is SNEGSKA (reference sequence). Trimming took 4 bases from V and 3 from J, leaving 19 bases between them. CDR3 length equals 16 residues. The CDR3 DNA is TGCAGTGCTATCCGACAGCCCAAGAGAGGCAAAAACATTCAGTACTTC. Its translation is CSAIRQPKRGKNIQYF.

This rearrangement joins TRBV6-6 to TRBJ2-5; TRBD2 agrees at 11 bases. Trimming took 6 bases from V and 4 from J; bases not matched to a gene: 10. This CDR3 has 16 amino acids. Looked up from germline, CDR1 is MNHNY and CDR2 is SVGAGI (reference sequence). The CDR3 region is CASRGTSGADGETQYF. CDR3 coding DNA: TGTGCCAGCAGGGGGACTAGCGGCGCAGACGGAGAGACCCAGTACTTC.

In this sample, this clonotype turned up a few times. The chain is built from TRBV12-5 and TRBJ2-2; D is uncertain. V was shortened by 1 base and J by 0 bases, with 9 bases between the two germline ends. The CDR3 spans 16 residues. CDR1 and CDR2 (germline): LGHNT, FRNRAP. The CDR3 DNA sequence: TGTGCTAGTGGTTTGGCCGGGCAGACGAACACCGGGGAGCTGTTTTTT. Amino acids: CASGLAGQTNTGELFF.

The V call is TRBV7-3, the J call TRBJ1-5; possible D gene TRBD1, 5 bases. CDR1 is SGHTA, CDR2 FQGTGA, per germline. V lost 1 base to trimming and J lost 3 bases, with 16 bases between them. The CDR3 consists of 17 residues. CDR3 amino acids: CASSLNGQGTNNQPQHF. CDR3 in DNA: TGTGCCAGCAGCTTAAACGGTCAAGGGACTAACAATCAGCCCCAGCATTTT.

Of note for this clonotype: One end of the junction is discordant with germline, which a read error may explain. This chain links TRBV28 with TRBJ1-1, with no clear D. This CDR3 region has 14 residues. Germline values: CDR1 MDHEN, CDR2 SYDVKM. CDR3 DNA sequence: TGTGCCAGCAGTTTGCCAAGGGAGAACACTGAAGCTTTATTT. It specifies CASSLPRENTEALF.

The rearrangement links TRBV24-1 to TRBJ2-5; 7 positions match TRBD2. The ends lost 3 bases at V and 11 bases at J; junction bases unmatched: 11. Germline CDR1 KGHDR, CDR2 SFDVKD. CDR3 length: 14 residues. CDR3 in DNA: TGTGCCACCAGTGATCGATCAGCGGGACCGGAGCAGTACTTC. This codes for CATSDRSAGPEQYF.

This clonotype occurred many times. The chain carries TRBV27 and TRBJ2-7, with D possibly TRBD1 on 5 matching bases. The CDR3 is 14 amino acids. Between the trimmed V and J ends, which lost 4 bases and 3 bases, there was a span of 13 bases. Germline values: CDR1 MNHEY, CDR2 SMNVEV (reference sequence). CDR3 sequence reads: CASSSATALYEQYF. DNA for the CDR3: TGTGCCAGCAGTTCAGCGACAGCCCTCTACGAGCAGTACTTC.

The sample holds a few counts of this clonotype. This chain joins TRBV21-1 and TRBJ2-5; no check of the table's D call, TRBD2, against the DNA was made. The J call may be wrong; the DNA end is better matched by TRBJ2-7. TRBV21-1 is designated a pseudogene. CDR3 length equals 16 residues. CDR3 residues: CASSKEVSGGPYEQYF. The CDR3 DNA reads as TGTGCCAGCAGCAAAGAGGTCTCCGGGGGGCCCTACGAGCAGTACTTC.

This chain uses TRBV6-5 with TRBJ2-2; TRBD1 agrees at 7 bases. This CDR3 comprises 16 residues. Germline V lookup: CDR1 MNHEY, CDR2 SVGAGI. V gave up 3 bases and J gave up 2 bases; unmatched junction bases: 6. For the CDR3, the DNA is TGTGCCAGCAGTTATCCCGACAGGGATAACACCGGGGAGCTGTTTTTT. Its protein is CASSYPDRDNTGELFF.

Many counts were recorded for this clonotype. The rearrangement joins TRBV27 to TRBJ2-5; D perhaps matches TRBD1 (5 bases). TRBJ2-7 matches the DNA end more closely, so the J call is doubtful. The CDR3 totals 14 residues. CDR1 is MNHEY, CDR2 SMNVEV, per germline (reference sequence). The CDR3 DNA follows: TGTGCCAGCAGTTTGGGGCTTCCCGCCTACGAGCAGTACTTC. Its translation is CASSLGLPAYEQYF.

The V call is TRBV6-5, the J call TRBJ2-7; 7 bases are shared with TRBD2. Unmatched junction bases numbered 8, after V lost 5 bases and J lost 13 bases. The CDR3 is made up of 11 amino acids. From germline, CDR1 is MNHEY and CDR2 SVGAGI. DNA for the CDR3: TGTGCCAGCAGTAAAACCGGGACTACCTACTTC. Translation gives CASSKTGTTYF.